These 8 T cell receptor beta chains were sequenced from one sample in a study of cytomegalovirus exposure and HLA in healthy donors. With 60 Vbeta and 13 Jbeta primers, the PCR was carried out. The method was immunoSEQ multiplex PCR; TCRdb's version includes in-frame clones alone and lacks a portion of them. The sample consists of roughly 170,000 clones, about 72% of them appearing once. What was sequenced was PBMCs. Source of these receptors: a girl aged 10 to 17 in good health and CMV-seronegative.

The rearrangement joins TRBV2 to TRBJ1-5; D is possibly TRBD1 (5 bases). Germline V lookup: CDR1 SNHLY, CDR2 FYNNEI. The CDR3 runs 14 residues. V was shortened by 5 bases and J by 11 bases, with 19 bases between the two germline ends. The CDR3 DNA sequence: TGTGCCAGCAGTCCATCTGAAGGGAAAGGGGCCCAGCATTTT. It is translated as CASSPSEGKGAQHF.

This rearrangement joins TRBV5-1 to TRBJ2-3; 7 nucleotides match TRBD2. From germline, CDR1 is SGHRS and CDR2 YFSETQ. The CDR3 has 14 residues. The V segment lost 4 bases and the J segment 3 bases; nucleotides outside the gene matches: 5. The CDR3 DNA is TGCGCCAGCAGCCCCGGGACTACAACAGATACGCAGTATTTT. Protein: CASSPGTTTDTQYF.

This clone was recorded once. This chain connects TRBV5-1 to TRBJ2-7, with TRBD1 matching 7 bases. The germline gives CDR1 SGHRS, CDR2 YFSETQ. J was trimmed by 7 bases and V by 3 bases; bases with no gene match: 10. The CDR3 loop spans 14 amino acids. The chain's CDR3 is CASSWQTGPGEQYF. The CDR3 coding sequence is TGCGCCAGCAGCTGGCAGACAGGGCCGGGAGAGCAGTACTTC.

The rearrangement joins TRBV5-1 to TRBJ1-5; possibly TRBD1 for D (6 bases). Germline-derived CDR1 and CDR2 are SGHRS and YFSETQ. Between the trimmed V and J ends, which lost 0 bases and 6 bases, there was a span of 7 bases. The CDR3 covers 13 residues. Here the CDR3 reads CASSLGTAQPQHF. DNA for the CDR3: TGCGCCAGCAGCTTGGGGACAGCTCAGCCCCAGCATTTT.

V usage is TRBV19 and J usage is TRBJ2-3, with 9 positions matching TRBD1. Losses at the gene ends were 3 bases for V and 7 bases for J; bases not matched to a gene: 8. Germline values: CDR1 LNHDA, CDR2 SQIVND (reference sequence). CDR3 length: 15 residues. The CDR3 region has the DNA TGTGCCAGTAGTATGGGACAGGGTTCAAGTCATACGCAGTATTTT. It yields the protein CASSMGQGSSHTQYF.

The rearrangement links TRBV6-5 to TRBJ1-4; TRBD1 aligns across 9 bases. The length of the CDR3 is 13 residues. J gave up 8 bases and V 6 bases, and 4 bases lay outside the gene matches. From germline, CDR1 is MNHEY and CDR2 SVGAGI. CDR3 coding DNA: TGTGCCAGCAGACAGGGGGCATGGGAAAAACTGTTTTTT. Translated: CASRQGAWEKLFF.

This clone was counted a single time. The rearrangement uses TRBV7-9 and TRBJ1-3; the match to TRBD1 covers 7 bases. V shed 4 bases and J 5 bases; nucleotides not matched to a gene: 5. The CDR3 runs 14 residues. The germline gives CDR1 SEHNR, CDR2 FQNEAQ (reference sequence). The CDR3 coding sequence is TGTGCCAGCAGCTCGGGGACAGACCGAAACACCATATATTTT. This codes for CASSSGTDRNTIYF.

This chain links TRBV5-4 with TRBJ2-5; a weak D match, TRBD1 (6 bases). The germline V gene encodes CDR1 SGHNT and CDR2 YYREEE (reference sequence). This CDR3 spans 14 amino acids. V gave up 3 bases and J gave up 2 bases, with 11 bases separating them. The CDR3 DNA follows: TGTGCCAGCAGCTCCAGAGACAGGCAAGAGACCCAGTACTTC. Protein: CASSSRDRQETQYF.